Reported below is one T cell receptor beta chain. The antigen is undetermined. The primer mix had 60 Vbeta and 13 Jbeta primers. TCRdb's copy holds only in-frame clones and misses some; the assay was immunoSEQ multiplex PCR. The sample yields roughly 80,000 clones, around 85% seen once. This sample was taken from a study of cytomegalovirus exposure and HLA in healthy donors. General observations from the study: A highly shared variant cluster was judged a likely technical artifact. In a later analysis, CMV-associated beta chains were mostly HLA-associated, it appeared. Rates of TCR association differed by HLA locus in a later analysis, with DRB1 highest and HLA-C lowest. A later analysis showed that HLA-associated TCR beta chains had undergone more clonal expansion than equally common others.

Per the germline V gene, CDR1 is MNHEY and CDR2 is SMNVEV (reference sequence). J was trimmed by 6 bases and V by 3 bases; bases with no gene match: 4. The CDR3 has 13 amino acids. This receptor was obtained from a woman between 45 and 60 years old in good health and CMV-seronegative. Sequenced sample: PBMCs. V is TRBV27 and J is TRBJ1-1; 7 nucleotides match TRBD1. CDR3 sequence (DNA): TGTGCCAGCAGTTTGTCAGGGGGGCCTGAAGCTTTCTTT. Its translation is CASSLSGGPEAFF.